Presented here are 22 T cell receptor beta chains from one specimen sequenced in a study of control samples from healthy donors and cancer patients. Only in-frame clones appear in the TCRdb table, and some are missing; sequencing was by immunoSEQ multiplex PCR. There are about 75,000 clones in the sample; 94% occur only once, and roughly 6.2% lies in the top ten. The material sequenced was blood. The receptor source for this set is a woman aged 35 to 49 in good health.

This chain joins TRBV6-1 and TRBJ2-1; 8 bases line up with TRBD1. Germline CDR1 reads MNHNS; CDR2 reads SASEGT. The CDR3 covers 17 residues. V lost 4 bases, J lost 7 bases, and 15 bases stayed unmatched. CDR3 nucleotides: TGTGCCAGCAGTGGCACAGTGTCCGGGACAGGACTGAATGAGCAGTTCTTC. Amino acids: CASSGTVSGTGLNEQFF.

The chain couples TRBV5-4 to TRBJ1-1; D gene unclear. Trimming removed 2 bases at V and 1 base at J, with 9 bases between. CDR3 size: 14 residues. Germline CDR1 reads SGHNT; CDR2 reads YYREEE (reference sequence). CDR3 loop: CASSFFQANTEAFF. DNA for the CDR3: TGTGCCAGCAGCTTCTTTCAGGCGAACACTGAAGCTTTCTTT.

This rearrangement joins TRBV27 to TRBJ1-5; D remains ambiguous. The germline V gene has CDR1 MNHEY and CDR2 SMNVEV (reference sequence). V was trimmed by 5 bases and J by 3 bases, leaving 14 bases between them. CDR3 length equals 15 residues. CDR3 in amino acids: CASSPGPYINQPQHF. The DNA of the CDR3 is TGTGCCAGCAGTCCTGGTCCTTATATCAATCAGCCCCAGCATTTT.

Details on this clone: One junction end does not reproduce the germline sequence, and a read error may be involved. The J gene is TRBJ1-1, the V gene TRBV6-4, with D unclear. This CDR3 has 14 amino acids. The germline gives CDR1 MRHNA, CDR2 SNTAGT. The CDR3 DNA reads TGTGCCAGCAATGACCGCCCTGAGGGCCCTGAAGCTTTCTTT. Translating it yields CASNDRPEGPEAFF.

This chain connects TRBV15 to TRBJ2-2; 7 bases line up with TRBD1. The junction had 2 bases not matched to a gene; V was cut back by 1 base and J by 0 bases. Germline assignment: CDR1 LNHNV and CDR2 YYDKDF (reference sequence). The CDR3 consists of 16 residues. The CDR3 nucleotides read TGTGCCACCAGCAGAGCCAGGGGGTCGAACACCGGGGAGCTGTTTTTT. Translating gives CATSRARGSNTGELFF.

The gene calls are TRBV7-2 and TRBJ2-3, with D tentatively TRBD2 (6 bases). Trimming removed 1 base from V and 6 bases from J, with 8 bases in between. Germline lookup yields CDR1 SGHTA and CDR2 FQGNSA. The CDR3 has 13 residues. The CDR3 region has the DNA TGTGCCAGCAGCTTAGTTGGGAGGGATACGCAGTATTTT. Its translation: CASSLVGRDTQYF.

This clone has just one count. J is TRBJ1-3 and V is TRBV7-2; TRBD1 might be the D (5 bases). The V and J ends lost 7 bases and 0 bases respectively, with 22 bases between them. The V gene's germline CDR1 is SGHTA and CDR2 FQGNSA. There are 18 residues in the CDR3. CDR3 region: CASTRRVGVGVSGNTIYF. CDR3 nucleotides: TGTGCCAGCACCCGAAGGGTGGGGGTGGGAGTCTCTGGAAACACCATATATTTT.

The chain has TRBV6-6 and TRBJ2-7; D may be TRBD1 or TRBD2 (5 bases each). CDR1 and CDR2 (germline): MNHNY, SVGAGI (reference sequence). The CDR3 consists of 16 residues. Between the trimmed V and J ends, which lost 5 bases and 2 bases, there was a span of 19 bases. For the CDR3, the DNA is TGTGCCAGCAGTCGAGAGGCAGGGAGTGGTCCCTACGAGCAGTACTTC. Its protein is CASSREAGSGPYEQYF.

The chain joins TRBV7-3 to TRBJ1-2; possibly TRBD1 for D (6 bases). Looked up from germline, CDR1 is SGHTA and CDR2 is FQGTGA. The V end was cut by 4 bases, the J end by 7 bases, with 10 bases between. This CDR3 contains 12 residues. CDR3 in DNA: TGTGCCAGCAGCTCCGGGACATCTGGCTACACCTTC. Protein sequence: CASSSGTSGYTF.

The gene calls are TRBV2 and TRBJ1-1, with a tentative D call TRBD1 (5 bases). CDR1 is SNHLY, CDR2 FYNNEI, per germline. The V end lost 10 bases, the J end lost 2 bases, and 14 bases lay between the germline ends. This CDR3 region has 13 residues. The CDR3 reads CATIREGNTEAFF. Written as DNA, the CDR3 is TGTGCCACTATCAGGGAGGGAAACACTGAAGCTTTCTTT.

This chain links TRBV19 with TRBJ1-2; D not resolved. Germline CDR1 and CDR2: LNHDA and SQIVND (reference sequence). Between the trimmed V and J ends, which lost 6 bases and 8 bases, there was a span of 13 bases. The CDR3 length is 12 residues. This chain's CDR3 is CASSPRTEGYTF. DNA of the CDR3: TGTGCCAGTAGCCCCCGGACCGAGGGCTACACCTTC. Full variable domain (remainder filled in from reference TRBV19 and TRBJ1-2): DGGITQSPKYLFRKEGQNVTLSCEQNLNHDAMYWYRQDPGQGLRLIYYSQIVNDFQKGDIAEGYSVSREKKESFPLTVTSAQKNPTAFYLCASSPRTEGYTFGSGTRLTVV.

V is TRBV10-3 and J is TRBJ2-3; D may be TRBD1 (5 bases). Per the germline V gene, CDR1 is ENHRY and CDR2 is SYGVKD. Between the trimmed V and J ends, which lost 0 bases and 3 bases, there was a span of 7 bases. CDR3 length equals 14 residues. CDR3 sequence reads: CAISESSGTDTQYF. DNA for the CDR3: TGTGCCATCAGTGAGTCGTCAGGGACAGATACGCAGTATTTT.

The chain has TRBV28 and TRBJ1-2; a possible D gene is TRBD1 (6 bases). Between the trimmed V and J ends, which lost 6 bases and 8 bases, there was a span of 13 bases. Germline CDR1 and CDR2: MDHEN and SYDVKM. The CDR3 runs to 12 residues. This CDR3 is CASSNRAYGYTF. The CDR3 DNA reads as TGTGCCAGCAGCAACAGGGCCTACGGCTACACCTTC.

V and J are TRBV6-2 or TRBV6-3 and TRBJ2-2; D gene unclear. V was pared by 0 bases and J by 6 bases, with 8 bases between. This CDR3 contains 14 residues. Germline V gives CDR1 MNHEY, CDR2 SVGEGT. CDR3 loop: CASSYSSTAGELFF. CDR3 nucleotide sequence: TGTGCCAGCAGTTACTCGAGTACGGCCGGGGAGCTGTTTTTT.

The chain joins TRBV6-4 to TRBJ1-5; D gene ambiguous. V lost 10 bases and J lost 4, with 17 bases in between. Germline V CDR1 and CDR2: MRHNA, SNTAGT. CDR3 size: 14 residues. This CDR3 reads CATPGTGGNQPQHF. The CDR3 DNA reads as TGTGCCACCCCGGGAACGGGTGGGAATCAGCCCCAGCATTTT.

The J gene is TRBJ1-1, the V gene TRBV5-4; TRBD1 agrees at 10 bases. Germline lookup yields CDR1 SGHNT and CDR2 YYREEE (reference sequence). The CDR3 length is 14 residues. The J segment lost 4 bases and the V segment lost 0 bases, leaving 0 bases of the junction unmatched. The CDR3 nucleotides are TGTGCCAGCAGCTTGGGGACAGGGGGCACTGAAGCTTTCTTT. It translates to CASSLGTGGTEAFF.

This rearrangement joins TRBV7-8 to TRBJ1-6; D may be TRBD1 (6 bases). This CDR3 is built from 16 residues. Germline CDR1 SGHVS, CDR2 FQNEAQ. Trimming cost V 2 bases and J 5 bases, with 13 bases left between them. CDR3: CASSLRNRVNNSPLHF. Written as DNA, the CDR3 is TGTGCCAGCAGCTTAAGGAACAGGGTCAATAATTCACCCCTCCACTTT.

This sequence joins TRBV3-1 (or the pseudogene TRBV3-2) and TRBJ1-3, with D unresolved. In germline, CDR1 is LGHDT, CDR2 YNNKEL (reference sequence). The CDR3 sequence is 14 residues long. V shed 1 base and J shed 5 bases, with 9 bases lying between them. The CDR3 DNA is TGTGCCAGCAGCCAAGGCGCAAGCCGAAACACCATATATTTT. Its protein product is CASSQGASRNTIYF.

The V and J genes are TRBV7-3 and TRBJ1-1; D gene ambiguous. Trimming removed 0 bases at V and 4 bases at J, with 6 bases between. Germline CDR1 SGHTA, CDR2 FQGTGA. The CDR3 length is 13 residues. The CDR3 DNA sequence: TGTGCCAGCAGCTTAACAGGGTTCACTGAAGCTTTCTTT. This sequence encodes CASSLTGFTEAFF. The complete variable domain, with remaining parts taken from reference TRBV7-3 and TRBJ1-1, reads GAGVSQTPSNKVTEKGKYVELRCDPISGHTALYWYRQSLGQGPEFLIYFQGTGAADDSGLPNDRFFAVRPEGSVSTLKIQRTERGDSAVYLCASSLTGFTEAFFGQGTRLTVV.

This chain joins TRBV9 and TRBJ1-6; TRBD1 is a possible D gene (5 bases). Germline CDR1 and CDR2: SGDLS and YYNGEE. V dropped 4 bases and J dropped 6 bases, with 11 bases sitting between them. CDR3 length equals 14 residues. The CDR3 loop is CASSPRGGNSPLHF. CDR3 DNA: TGTGCCAGCAGCCCGAGGGGTGGTAATTCACCCCTCCACTTT.

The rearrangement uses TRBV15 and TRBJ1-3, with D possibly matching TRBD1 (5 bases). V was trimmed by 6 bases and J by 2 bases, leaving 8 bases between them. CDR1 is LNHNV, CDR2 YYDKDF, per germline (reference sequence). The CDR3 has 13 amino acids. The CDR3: CATRTVAGNTIYF. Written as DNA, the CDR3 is TGTGCCACCAGGACAGTTGCTGGAAACACCATATATTTT.

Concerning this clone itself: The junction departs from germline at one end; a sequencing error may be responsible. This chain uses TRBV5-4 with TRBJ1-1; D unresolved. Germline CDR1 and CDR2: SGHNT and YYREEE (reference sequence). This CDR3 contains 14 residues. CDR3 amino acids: CASSLETMNAEAFF. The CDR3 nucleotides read TGTGCCAGCAGCTTGGAGACCATGAACGCTGAAGCTTTCTTT.